This TCR beta chain comes out of a study of cytomegalovirus exposure and HLA in healthy donors. Study as a whole: The 100 to 150 validation repertoires and the roughly 680 first-cohort repertoires shared a platform, a later analysis reported.

This table comes from immunoSEQ multiplex PCR, and its TCRdb copy is limited to in-frame clones, with some not included. The sample holds a few hundred thousand clones; roughly 84% are singletons and the top ten take around 15%. Study results and limitations: Rare TCR sequences predominated, though certain public TCRs were found in many donors.

Comments on this clone: Its antigen is not identified.

Source material: PBMCs. The sequence was obtained from a woman in her 30s in good health and CMV-seropositive.

The CDR3 coding sequence is TGCAGCGTTGGAGCACAGGGGAATGAGCAGTTCTTC. It yields the protein CSVGAQGNEQFF. This rearrangement joins TRBV29-1 to TRBJ2-1, with 7 positions matching TRBD1. Germline V gene data show CDR1 as SQVTM and CDR2 as ANQGSEA. V trimming: 4 bases; J trimming: 7 bases; junction bases outside the gene matches: 4. The CDR3 is 12 residues long.